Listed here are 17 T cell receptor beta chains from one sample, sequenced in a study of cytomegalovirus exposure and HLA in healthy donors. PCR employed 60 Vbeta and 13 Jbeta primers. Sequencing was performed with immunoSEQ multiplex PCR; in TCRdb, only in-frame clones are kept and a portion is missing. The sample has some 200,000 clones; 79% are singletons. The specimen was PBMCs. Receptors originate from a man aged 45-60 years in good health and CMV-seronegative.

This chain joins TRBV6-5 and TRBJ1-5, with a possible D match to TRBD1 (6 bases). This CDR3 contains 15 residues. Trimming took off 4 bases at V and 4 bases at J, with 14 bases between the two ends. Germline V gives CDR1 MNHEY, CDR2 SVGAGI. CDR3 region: CASSSGQKPNQPQHF. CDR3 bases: TGTGCCAGCAGTTCCGGACAGAAACCTAATCAGCCCCAGCATTTT.

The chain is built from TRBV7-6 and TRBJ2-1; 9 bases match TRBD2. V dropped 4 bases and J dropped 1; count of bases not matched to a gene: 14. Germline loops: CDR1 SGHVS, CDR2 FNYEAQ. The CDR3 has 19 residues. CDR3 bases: TGTGCCAGCAGCTCAATGCTAGCGGGACCTTATCCGTCCTACAATGAGCAGTTCTTC. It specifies CASSSMLAGPYPSYNEQFF. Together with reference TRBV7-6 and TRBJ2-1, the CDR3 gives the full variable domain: GAGVSQSPRYKVTKRGQDVALRCDPISGHVSLYWYRQALGQGPEFLTYFNYEAQQDKSGLPNDRFSAERPEGSISTLTIQRTEQRDSAMYRCASSSMLAGPYPSYNEQFFGPGTRLTVL.

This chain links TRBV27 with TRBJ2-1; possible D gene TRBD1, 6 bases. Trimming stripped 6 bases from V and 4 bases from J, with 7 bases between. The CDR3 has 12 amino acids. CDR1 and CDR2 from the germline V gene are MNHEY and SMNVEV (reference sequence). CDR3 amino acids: CASSGQYNEQFF. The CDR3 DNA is TGTGCCAGCAGCGGACAGTACAATGAGCAGTTCTTC.

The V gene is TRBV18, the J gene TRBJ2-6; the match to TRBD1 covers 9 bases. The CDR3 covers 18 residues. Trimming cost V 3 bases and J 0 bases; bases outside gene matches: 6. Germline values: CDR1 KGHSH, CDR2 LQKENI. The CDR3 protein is CASSPRTGALSGANVLTF. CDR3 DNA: TGTGCCAGCTCACCTCGGACAGGGGCCCTCTCTGGGGCCAACGTCCTGACTTTC. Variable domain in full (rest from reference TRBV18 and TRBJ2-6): NAGVMQNPRHLVRRRGQEARLRCSPMKGHSHVYWYRQLPEEGLKFMVYLQKENIIDESGMPKERFSAEFPKEGPSILRIQQVVRGDSAAYFCASSPRTGALSGANVLTFGAGSRLTVL.

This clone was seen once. In DNA, the CDR3 is TGTGCCTGGAGGGGACTAGCGGGAGGGTCAGATACGCAGTATTTT. Its protein product is CAWRGLAGGSDTQYF. V gene TRBV30 combines with J gene TRBJ2-3; 16 nucleotides align to TRBD2. The CDR3 is 15 amino acids. CDR1 and CDR2 (germline): GTSNPN, SVGIG (reference sequence). V trimming: 3 bases; J trimming: 4 bases; junction bases outside the gene matches: 1.

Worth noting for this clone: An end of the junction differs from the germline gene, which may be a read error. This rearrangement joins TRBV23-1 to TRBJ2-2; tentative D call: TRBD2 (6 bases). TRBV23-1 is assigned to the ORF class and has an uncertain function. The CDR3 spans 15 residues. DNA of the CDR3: TGCGCCAGCGCGGCGGGGTGGGAGGACACCGGGGAGCCGTTTTTT. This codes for CASAAGWEDTGEPFF.

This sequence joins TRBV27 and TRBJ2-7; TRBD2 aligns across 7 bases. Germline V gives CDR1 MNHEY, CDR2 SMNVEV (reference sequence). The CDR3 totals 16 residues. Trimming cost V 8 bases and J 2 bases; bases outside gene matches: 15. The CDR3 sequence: CASRIKGGPLTYEQYF. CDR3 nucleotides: TGTGCCAGCCGAATAAAGGGAGGGCCCTTGACCTACGAGCAGTACTTC.

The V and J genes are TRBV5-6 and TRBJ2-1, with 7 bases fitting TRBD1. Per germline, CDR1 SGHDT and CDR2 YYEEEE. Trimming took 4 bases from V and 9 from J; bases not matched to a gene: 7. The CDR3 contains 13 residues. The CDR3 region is CASSLDRVGEQFF. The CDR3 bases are TGTGCCAGCAGCCTCGACAGGGTAGGTGAGCAGTTCTTC.

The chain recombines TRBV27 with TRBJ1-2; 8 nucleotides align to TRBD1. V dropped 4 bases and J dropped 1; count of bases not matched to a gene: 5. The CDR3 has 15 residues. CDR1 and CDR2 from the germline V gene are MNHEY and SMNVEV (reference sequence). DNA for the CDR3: TGTGCCAGCAGTTCCCTGGGACAGGATAACTATGGCTACACCTTC. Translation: CASSSLGQDNYGYTF.

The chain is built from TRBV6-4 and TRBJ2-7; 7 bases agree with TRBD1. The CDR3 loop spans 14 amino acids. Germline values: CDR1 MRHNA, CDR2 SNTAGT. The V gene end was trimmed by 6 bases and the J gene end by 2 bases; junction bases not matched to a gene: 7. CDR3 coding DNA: TGTGCCAGCAGCCCCCAACAGGGGACCTACGAGCAGTACTTC. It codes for CASSPQQGTYEQYF.

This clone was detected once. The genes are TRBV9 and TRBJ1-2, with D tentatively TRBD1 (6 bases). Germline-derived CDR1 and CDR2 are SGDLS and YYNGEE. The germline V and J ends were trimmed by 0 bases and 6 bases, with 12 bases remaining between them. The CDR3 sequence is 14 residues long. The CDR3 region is CASSVDRAGDGYTF. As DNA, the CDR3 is TGTGCCAGCAGCGTAGACCGGGCAGGGGATGGCTACACCTTC.

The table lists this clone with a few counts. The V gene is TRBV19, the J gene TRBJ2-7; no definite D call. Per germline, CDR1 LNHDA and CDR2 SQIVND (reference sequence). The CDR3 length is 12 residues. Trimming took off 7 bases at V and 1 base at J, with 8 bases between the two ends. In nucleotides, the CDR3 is TGTGCCAGTATCTCAGCGTCCTACGAGCAGTACTTC. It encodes CASISASYEQYF.

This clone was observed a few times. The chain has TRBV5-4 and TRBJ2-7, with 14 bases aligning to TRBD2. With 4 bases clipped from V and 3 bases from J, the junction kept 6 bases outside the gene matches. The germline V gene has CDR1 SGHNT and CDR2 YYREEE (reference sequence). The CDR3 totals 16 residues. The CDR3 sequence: CASSPGLAGEGYEQYF. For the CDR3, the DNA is TGTGCCAGCAGCCCGGGACTAGCGGGAGAGGGCTACGAGCAGTACTTC. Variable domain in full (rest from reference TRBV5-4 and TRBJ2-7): ETGVTQSPTHLIKTRGQQVTLRCSSQSGHNTVSWYQQALGQGPQFIFQYYREEENGRGNFPPRFSGLQFPNYSSELNVNALELDDSALYLCASSPGLAGEGYEQYFGPGTRLTVT.

The DNA for the CDR3 is TGCGCCAGCAGCCTCGTCGGGAACGAGCAGTACTTC. This codes for CASSLVGNEQYF. The chain joins TRBV4-1 to TRBJ2-7, with a possible D match to TRBD2 (5 bases). V was trimmed by 4 bases and J by 5 bases, leaving 9 bases between them. Germline loops: CDR1 MGHRA, CDR2 YSYEKL. CDR3 length: 12 amino acids.

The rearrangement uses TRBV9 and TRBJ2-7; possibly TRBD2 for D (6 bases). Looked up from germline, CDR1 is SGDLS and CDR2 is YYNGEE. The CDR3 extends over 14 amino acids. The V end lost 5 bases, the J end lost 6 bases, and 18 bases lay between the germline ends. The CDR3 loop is CASRRDSTFGEQYF. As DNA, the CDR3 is TGTGCCAGCAGGCGGGACTCGACCTTTGGCGAGCAGTACTTC. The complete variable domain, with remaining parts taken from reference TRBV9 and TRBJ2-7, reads DSGVTQTPKHLITATGQRVTLRCSPRSGDLSVYWYQQSLDQGLQFLIQYYNGEERAKGNILERFSAQQFPDLHSELNLSSLELGDSALYFCASRRDSTFGEQYFGPGTRLTVT.

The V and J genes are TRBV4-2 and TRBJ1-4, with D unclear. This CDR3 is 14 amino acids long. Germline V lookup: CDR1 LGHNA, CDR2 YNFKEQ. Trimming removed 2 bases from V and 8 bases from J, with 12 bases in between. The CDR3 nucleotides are TGTGCCAGCAGCCAACCCCCAGGAACCGAAAAACTGTTTTTT. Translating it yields CASSQPPGTEKLFF.

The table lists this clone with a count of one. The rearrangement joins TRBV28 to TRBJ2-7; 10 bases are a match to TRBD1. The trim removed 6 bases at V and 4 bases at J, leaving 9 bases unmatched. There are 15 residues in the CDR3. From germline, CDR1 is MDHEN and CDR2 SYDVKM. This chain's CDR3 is CASSSRDRGWYEQYF. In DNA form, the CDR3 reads TGTGCCAGCAGCTCCCGGGACAGGGGATGGTACGAGCAGTACTTC.